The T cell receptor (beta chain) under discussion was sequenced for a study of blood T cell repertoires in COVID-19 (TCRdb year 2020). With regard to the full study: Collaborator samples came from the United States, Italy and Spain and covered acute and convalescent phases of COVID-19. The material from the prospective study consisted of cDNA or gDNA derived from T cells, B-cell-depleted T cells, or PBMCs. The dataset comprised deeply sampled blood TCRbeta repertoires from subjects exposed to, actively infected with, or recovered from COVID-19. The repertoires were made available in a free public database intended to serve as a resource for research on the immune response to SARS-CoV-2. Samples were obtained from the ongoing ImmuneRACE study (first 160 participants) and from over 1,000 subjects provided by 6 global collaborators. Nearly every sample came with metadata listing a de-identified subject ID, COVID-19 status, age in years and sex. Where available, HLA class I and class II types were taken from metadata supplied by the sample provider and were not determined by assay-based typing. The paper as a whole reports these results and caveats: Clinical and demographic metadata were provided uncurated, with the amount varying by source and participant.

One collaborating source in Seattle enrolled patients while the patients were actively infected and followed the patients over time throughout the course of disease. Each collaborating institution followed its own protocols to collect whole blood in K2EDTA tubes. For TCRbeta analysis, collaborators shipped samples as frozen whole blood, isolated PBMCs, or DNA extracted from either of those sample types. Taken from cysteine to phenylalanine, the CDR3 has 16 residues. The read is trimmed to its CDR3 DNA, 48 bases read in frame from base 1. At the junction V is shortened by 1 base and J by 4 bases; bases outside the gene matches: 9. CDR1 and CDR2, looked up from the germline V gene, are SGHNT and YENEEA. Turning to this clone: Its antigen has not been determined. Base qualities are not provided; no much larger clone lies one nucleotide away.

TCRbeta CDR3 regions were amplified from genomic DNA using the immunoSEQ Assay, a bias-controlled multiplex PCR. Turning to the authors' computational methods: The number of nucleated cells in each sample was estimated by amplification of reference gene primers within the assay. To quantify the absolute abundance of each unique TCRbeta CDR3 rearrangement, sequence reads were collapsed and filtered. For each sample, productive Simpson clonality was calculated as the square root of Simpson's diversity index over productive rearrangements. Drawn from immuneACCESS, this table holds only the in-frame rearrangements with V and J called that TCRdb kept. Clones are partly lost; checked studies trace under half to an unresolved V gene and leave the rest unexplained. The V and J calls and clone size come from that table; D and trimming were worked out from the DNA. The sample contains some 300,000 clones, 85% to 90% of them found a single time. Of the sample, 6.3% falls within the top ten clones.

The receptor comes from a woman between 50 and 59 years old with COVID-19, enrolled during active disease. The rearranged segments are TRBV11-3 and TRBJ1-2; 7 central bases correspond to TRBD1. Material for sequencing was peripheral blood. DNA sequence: TGTGCCAGCAGCTTAGCTCCGGACAGGAAACTCTATGGCTACACCTTC. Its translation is CASSLAPDRKLYGYTF.